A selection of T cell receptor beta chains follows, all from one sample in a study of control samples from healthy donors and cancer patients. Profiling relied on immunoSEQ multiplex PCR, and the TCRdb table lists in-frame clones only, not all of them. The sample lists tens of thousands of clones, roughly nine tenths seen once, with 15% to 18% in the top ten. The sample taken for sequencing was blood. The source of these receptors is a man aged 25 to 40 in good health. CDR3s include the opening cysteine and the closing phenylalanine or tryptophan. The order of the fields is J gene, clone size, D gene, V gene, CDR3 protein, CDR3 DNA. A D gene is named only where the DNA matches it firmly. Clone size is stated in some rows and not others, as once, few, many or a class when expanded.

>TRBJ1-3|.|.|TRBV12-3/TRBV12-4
CASSQPTGNTIYF
TGTGCCAGCAGTCAACCAACCGGAAACACCATATATTTT
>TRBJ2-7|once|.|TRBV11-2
CASSPISSGSYEQYF
TGTGCCAGCAGCCCCATTTCGAGCGGGTCCTACGAGCAGTACTTC
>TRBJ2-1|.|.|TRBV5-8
CASASGAGWSSEQFF
TGTGCCAGCGCTTCAGGCGCCGGGTGGTCGAGTGAGCAGTTCTTC
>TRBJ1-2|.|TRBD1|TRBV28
CASSQAGQDSGYTF
TGTGCCAGCAGTCAGGCCGGACAGGACTCCGGCTACACCTTC
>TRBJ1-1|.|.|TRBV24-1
CATRGRGMNTEAFF
TGTGCCACCAGGGGCAGGGGAATGAACACTGAAGCTTTCTTT
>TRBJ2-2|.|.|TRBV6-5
CASGFLDRETGELFF
TGTGCCAGCGGTTTTCTGGACAGAGAAACCGGGGAGCTGTTTTTT
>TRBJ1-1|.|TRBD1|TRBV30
CAWDRGVTEAFF
TGTGCCTGGGACAGGGGGGTCACTGAAGCTTTCTTT
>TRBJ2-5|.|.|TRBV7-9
CASSLPPTETQYF
TGTGCCAGCAGCTTACCCCCTACGGAGACCCAGTACTTC
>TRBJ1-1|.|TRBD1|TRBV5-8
CASSFGAGGLRNTEAFF
TGTGCCAGCAGCTTTGGTGCAGGGGGCTTGCGGAACACTGAAGCTTTCTTT
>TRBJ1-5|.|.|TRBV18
CASSPYSGGGNQPQHF
TGTGCCAGCTCACCATATTCGGGGGGCGGCAATCAGCCCCAGCATTTT
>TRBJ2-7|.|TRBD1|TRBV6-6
CASSYSHGTGTGEQYF
TGTGCCAGCAGTTACTCGCACGGGACAGGGACAGGTGAGCAGTACTTC